This T cell receptor (beta chain) comes out of a study of blood T cell repertoires in COVID-19. The CDR3 loop spans 14 amino acids. CDR1 MNHEY and CDR2 SVGAGI come from the germline V gene. Trimming removed 5 bases from V and 5 bases from J; junction bases left unmatched: 7. This clone was seen once. Profiling relied on immunoSEQ multiplex PCR, and the TCRdb table lists in-frame clones only, not all of them. The data show 100,000 to 150,000 clones, about 87% seen once. The chain joins TRBV6-5 to TRBJ1-2; TRBD1 matches 8 bases. This receptor was taken from an older woman with acute or convalescent COVID-19. Sequenced material: peripheral blood. The CDR3 sequence: CASSHRGSLYGYTF. The CDR3 nucleotides are TGTGCCAGCAGTCACAGGGGGTCTTTGTATGGCTACACCTTC.